This record looks at one T cell receptor (beta chain) sequence and its context. These data come from a study of blood T cell repertoires in COVID-19. In the study overall: Sites across the United States, Italy and Spain contributed samples from acute and convalescent COVID-19. From T cells, B-cell-depleted T cells, or PBMCs came the material, which was cDNA or gDNA.

Original analysis: How many nucleated cells were present was estimated from reference gene primer amplification. Using immunoSEQ multiplex PCR, the repertoire was profiled, and TCRdb retains in-frame clones only, with some absent. V and J calls plus clone size are reproduced from that table; the DNA served to infer D and trimming. The sample has about 140,000 clones, 84% seen once. Per the germline V gene, CDR1 is LGHNA and CDR2 is YSLEER. V was pared by 4 bases and J by 1 base, with 2 bases of the junction left unmatched. The length of the CDR3 is 14 residues. Material for sequencing was peripheral blood. The rearrangement joins TRBV4-3 to TRBJ1-1; 8 positions agree with TRBD1. This TCR derives from a human donor in a cohort sampled during active COVID-19. In nucleotides, the CDR3 is TGCGCCAGCAGCCGGGACAGGAAGAACACTGAAGCTTTCTTT. Amino acids: CASSRDRKNTEAFF.